This TCR beta chain was sequenced during a study of blood T cell repertoires in COVID-19. The V gene end was trimmed by 6 bases and the J gene end by 7 bases; junction bases not matched to a gene: 3. This CDR3 is built from 13 residues. The germline gives CDR1 LNHDA, CDR2 SQIVND (reference sequence). The repertoire was sequenced with immunoSEQ multiplex PCR; TCRdb's copy has only in-frame clones and lacks some. The sample shows around 60,000 clones, approximately 84% of them seen only once. It was during active infection that Seattle patients were enrolled and then longitudinally followed. Specimen: peripheral blood. The clonotype was recovered from a man aged 55 to 70 with COVID-19, enrolled during active disease. The rearrangement joins TRBV19 to TRBJ1-5; 10 nucleotides align to TRBD1. The CDR3 DNA follows: TGTGCCAGTAGCGGGACAGGGGAACAGCCCCAGCATTTT. Protein sequence: CASSGTGEQPQHF.